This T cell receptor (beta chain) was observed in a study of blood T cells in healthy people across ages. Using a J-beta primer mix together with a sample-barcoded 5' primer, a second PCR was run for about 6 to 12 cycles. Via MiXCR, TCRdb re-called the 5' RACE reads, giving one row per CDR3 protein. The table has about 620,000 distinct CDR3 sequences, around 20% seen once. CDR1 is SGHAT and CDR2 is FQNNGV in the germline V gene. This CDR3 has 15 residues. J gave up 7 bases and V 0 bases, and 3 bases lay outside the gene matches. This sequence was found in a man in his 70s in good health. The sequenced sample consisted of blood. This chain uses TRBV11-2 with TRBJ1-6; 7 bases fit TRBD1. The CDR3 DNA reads TGTGCCAGCAGCTTAGAAGGGGGCGACAATTCACCCCTCCACTTT. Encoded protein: CASSLEGGDNSPLHF.